Below, 5 T cell receptor beta chains from the same sample are listed, as sequenced in a study of cytomegalovirus exposure and HLA in healthy donors. PCR primers comprised 60 Vbeta and 13 Jbeta primers. The data were produced by immunoSEQ multiplex PCR, yet TCRdb's version contains in-frame clones alone and is incomplete. The sample holds 280,000 or so clones; around 90% are singletons and the top ten take approximately 2.2%. The sequenced material came from PBMCs. All receptors come from a woman between 18 and 30 years old in good health and CMV-seronegative.

This clone appeared once. The chain carries TRBV9 and TRBJ1-2; 8 nucleotides match TRBD1. The CDR3 sequence is 14 residues long. The junction had 7 bases not matched to a gene; V was cut back by 4 bases and J by 5 bases. Germline CDR1 SGDLS, CDR2 YYNGEE. The CDR3 loop reads CASSPGQGPYGYTF. The DNA of the CDR3 is TGTGCCAGCAGCCCCGGACAGGGACCGTATGGCTACACCTTC.

The gene calls are TRBV9 and TRBJ2-1, with 8 bases aligning to TRBD1. J lost 1 base, V lost 3 bases, and 3 bases had no gene match. CDR3 length: 15 residues. CDR1 and CDR2 from the germline V gene are SGDLS and YYNGEE. The CDR3 bases are TGTGCCAGCAGCGCCCAGGGGGCTTCCTACAATGAGCAGTTCTTC. Its translation is CASSAQGASYNEQFF.

This chain connects TRBV5-1 to TRBJ2-6, with no clear D. The CDR3 runs to 16 residues. V was pared by 2 bases and J by 0 bases, with 9 bases between. CDR1 and CDR2 from the germline V gene are SGHRS and YFSETQ. The CDR3 sequence: CASSLDIYSGANVLTF. In DNA, the CDR3 is TGCGCCAGCAGCTTAGACATCTACTCTGGGGCCAACGTCCTGACTTTC.

The chain combines TRBV7-2 with TRBJ2-7, with 8 nucleotides matching TRBD1. The CDR3 length is 12 residues. Germline CDR1 reads SGHTA; CDR2 reads FQGNSA. J was trimmed by 12 bases and V by 3 bases; bases with no gene match: 7. This CDR3 is CASSFDRGLLYF. The CDR3 region has the DNA TGTGCCAGCAGCTTCGACAGGGGCCTGTTGTACTTC.

This clone has a single count. The chain couples TRBV5-6 to TRBJ2-1, with 8 nucleotides matching TRBD2. V was clipped by 4 bases and J by 8 bases; unmatched bases: 14. The CDR3 consists of 16 residues. CDR1 is SGHDT and CDR2 is YYEEEE in the germline V gene. As DNA, the CDR3 is TGTGCCAGCAGCACCGTTAGCGGGGAGAGCGGCGATGAGCAGTTCTTC. Translation gives CASSTVSGESGDEQFF.